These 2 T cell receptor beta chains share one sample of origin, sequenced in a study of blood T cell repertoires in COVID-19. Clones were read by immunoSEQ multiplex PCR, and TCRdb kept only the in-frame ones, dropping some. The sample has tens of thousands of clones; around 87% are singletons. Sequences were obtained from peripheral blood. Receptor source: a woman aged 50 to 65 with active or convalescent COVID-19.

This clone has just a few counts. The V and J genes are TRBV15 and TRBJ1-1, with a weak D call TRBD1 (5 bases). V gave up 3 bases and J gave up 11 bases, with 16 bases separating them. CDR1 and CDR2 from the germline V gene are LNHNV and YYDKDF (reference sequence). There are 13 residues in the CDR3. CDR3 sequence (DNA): TGTGCCACCAGCAGTGGGGGGTTTAAGCAGGCTTTCTTT. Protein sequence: CATSSGGFKQAFF.

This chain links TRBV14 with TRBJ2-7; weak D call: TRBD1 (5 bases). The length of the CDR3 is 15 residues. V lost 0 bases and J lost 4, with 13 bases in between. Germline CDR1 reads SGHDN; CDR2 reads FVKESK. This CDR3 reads CASSQDWARAYEQYF. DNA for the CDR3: TGTGCCAGCAGCCAAGATTGGGCCAGGGCTTACGAGCAGTACTTC.